What follows describes a single TCR beta chain. Its antigen is still unknown. The V segment lost 2 bases and the J segment 0 bases; nucleotides outside the gene matches: 9. The CDR3 loop spans 18 amino acids. CDR1 is SGHTA and CDR2 is FQGTGA in the germline V gene. This PCR relied on a set of 60 Vbeta primers and 13 Jbeta primers. The table came from immunoSEQ multiplex PCR; TCRdb's copy has only in-frame clones and leaves some out. The sample has about 140,000 clones; more than 75% are singletons. The sample originates from a study of cytomegalovirus exposure and HLA in healthy donors. Study-level findings and limits: Many donors carried some public TCRs, although rarity characterized most TCR sequences. TCR beta V- and J-gene trimming, according to a later analysis, was linked to a missense DCLRE1C variant.

The chain recombines TRBV7-3 with TRBJ1-3; 8 bases are a match to TRBD1. The specimen was PBMCs. This sequence was found in a man aged 45 to 65 in good health and CMV-seronegative. DNA of the CDR3: TGTGCCAGCAGCTTATTTCCTTCGGGACAGGACTCTGGAAACACCATATATTTT. Protein sequence: CASSLFPSGQDSGNTIYF.